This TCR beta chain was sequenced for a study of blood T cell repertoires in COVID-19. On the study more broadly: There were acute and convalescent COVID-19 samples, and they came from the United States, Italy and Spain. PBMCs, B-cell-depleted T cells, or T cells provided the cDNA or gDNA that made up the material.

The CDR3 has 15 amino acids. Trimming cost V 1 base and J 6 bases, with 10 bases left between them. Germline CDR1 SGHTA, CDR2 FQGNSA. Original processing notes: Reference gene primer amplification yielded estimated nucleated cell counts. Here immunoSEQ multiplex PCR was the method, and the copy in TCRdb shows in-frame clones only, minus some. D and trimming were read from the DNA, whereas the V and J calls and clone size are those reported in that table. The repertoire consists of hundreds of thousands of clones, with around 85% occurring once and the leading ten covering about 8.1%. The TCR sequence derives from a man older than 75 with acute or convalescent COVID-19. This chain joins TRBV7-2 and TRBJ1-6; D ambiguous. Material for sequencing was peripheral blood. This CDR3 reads CASSLVGGSNSPLHF. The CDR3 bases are TGTGCCAGCAGCTTAGTTGGTGGGAGTAATTCACCCCTCCACTTT. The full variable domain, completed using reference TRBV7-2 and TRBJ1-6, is GAGVSQSPSNKVTEKGKDVELRCDPISGHTALYWYRQSLGQGLEFLIYFQGNSAPDKSGLPSDRFSAERTGGSVSTLTIQRTQQEDSAVYLCASSLVGGSNSPLHFGNGTRLTVT.